These 15 T cell receptor beta chains were all obtained from the same sample, sequenced in a study of blood T cell repertoires in COVID-19. Profiling relied on immunoSEQ multiplex PCR, and the TCRdb table lists in-frame clones only, not all of them. The sample has some 190,000 clones, roughly 80% seen once. Sequencing was performed on peripheral blood. These receptor sequences come from a man between 60 and 70 years old with acute or convalescent COVID-19.

The chain combines TRBV7-2 with TRBJ2-1; weak D call: TRBD2 (5 bases). From germline, CDR1 is SGHTA and CDR2 FQGNSA. This CDR3 is 14 amino acids long. The V end was cut by 5 bases, the J end by 3 bases, with 11 bases between. The CDR3 nucleotides read TGTGCCAGCAGCGCGGACTCTTTCTACAATGAGCAGTTCTTC. It yields the protein CASSADSFYNEQFF.

The chain has TRBV30 and TRBJ2-4; 8 bases line up with TRBD2. Trimming cost V 8 bases and J 8 bases; bases outside gene matches: 8. Per germline, CDR1 GTSNPN and CDR2 SVGIG (reference sequence). CDR3 length: 12 amino acids. CDR3 sequence (DNA): TGTGCCGGTAGCGGCGGGGGGTACATTCAGTACTTC. Its translation is CAGSGGGYIQYF.

V gene TRBV15 combines with J gene TRBJ1-2; unclear D gene. V lost 0 bases, J lost 0 bases, and 11 bases lay in between. Germline-derived CDR1 and CDR2 are LNHNV and YYDKDF (reference sequence). The CDR3 has 16 residues. CDR3 sequence: CATSRDNTIPNYGYTF. The CDR3 region has the DNA TGTGCCACCAGCAGAGATAACACAATTCCTAACTATGGCTACACCTTC.

The CDR3 nucleotides are TGTGCCACCAGTATCTTGCCTAGATATGGGGAGATGAACACTGAAGCTTTCTTT. Its translation: CATSILPRYGEMNTEAFF. This chain joins TRBV24-1 and TRBJ1-1; D not certain. This CDR3 spans 18 amino acids. V lost 6 bases and J lost 0, with 22 bases in between. Germline lookup yields CDR1 KGHDR and CDR2 SFDVKD.

V is TRBV14 and J is TRBJ2-1, with TRBD2 identical over 9 bases. The CDR3 sequence is 15 residues long. V shed 5 bases and J 1 base; nucleotides not matched to a gene: 3. Germline V CDR1 and CDR2: SGHDN, FVKESK. Written as DNA, the CDR3 is TGTGCCAGCAGCTCTCTAGCGGGGTCCTACAATGAGCAGTTCTTC. Its protein product is CASSSLAGSYNEQFF.

The chain is built from TRBV6-2 or TRBV6-3 and TRBJ2-7, with a possible D match to TRBD1 (6 bases). Germline-derived CDR1 and CDR2 are MNHEY and SVGEGT. The CDR3 is made up of 15 amino acids. V gave up 5 bases and J gave up 0 bases, with 14 bases separating them. The CDR3 loop is CASSLDSHSSYEQYF. The CDR3 DNA reads as TGTGCCAGCAGTCTGGACAGCCATAGCTCCTACGAGCAGTACTTC.

The chain couples TRBV4-1 to TRBJ1-1, with 10 positions matching TRBD1. With 3 bases clipped from V and 3 bases from J, the junction kept 4 bases outside the gene matches. Germline assignment: CDR1 MGHRA and CDR2 YSYEKL. The CDR3 covers 15 residues. The CDR3 DNA reads TGCGCCAGCAGCCAGCCGGGACAGGGGTACACTGAAGCTTTCTTT. This gives the protein CASSQPGQGYTEAFF.

J is TRBJ1-6 and V is TRBV6-6, with TRBD1 matching over 9 bases. CDR1 is MNHNY and CDR2 is SVGAGI in the germline V gene (reference sequence). The CDR3 sequence is 17 residues long. Trimming cost V 5 bases and J 0 bases; bases outside gene matches: 5. The CDR3 region is CASSPGQGSSYNSPLHF. The CDR3 nucleotides read TGTGCCAGCAGTCCGGGACAGGGAAGCTCCTATAATTCACCCCTCCACTTT.

This chain connects TRBV11-3 to TRBJ2-2; tentative D call: TRBD2 (6 bases). Per the germline V gene, CDR1 is SGHNT and CDR2 is YENEEA. V dropped 1 base and J dropped 1 base, with 10 bases sitting between them. The CDR3 length is 16 residues. The CDR3 nucleotides read TGTGCCAGCAGCTTAGTTGGAGGGCTGAACACCGGGGAGCTGTTTTTT. Amino acids: CASSLVGGLNTGELFF. The full variable domain, completed using reference TRBV11-3 and TRBJ2-2, is EAGVVQSPRYKIIEKKQPVAFWCNPISGHNTLYWYLQNLGQGPELLIRYENEEAVDDSQLPKDRFSAERLKGVDSTLKIQPAELGDSAVYLCASSLVGGLNTGELFFGEGSRLTVL.

The chain carries TRBV6-2 or TRBV6-3 and TRBJ2-7, with 10 positions matching TRBD2. The CDR3 spans 15 residues. Germline loops: CDR1 MNHEY, CDR2 SVGEGT. V was pared by 1 base and J by 4 bases, with 4 bases of the junction left unmatched. The CDR3 region is CASSYLRLAGYEQYF. CDR3 DNA: TGTGCCAGCAGTTACTTACGACTAGCGGGTTACGAGCAGTACTTC.

This chain joins TRBV6-2 or TRBV6-3 and TRBJ1-3; D unclear. With 6 bases removed from V and 2 bases from J, the gap between germline ends came to 11 bases. The CDR3 sequence is 14 residues long. CDR1 MNHEY and CDR2 SVGEGT come from the germline V gene. The CDR3 region has the DNA TGTGCCAGCAGCCCTATCGGGGCTGGAAACACCATATATTTT. Its translation is CASSPIGAGNTIYF.

This chain joins TRBV4-3 and TRBJ2-3; TRBD2 matches at 8 bases. The V gene end was trimmed by 1 base and the J gene end by 4 bases; junction bases not matched to a gene: 4. The CDR3 consists of 15 residues. The germline gives CDR1 LGHNA, CDR2 YSLEER. The DNA of the CDR3 is TGCGCCAGCAGCCAAGCGGGGGGGCGGTCAGATACGCAGTATTTT. Protein: CASSQAGGRSDTQYF.

This chain connects TRBV5-1 to TRBJ1-4; D is uncertain. Per germline, CDR1 SGHRS and CDR2 YFSETQ. The CDR3 extends over 13 amino acids. Trimming cost V 2 bases and J 1 base, with 3 bases left between them. Written as DNA, the CDR3 is TGCGCCAGCAGCTTCCGAACTAATGAAAAACTGTTTTTT. Translated: CASSFRTNEKLFF.

CDR3 residues: CASSLGQGGYTEAFF. As DNA, the CDR3 is TGTGCCAGCAGCTTGGGACAGGGAGGATACACTGAAGCTTTCTTT. The chain carries TRBV6-6 and TRBJ1-1, with 9 positions matching TRBD1. V dropped 6 bases and J dropped 3; count of bases not matched to a gene: 8. Germline lookup yields CDR1 MNHNY and CDR2 SVGAGI (reference sequence). This CDR3 has 15 residues.

DNA for the CDR3: TGTGCCAGCAGCCTCCCCTTAGCGGGAGTGGTAACTTCTTCCAAAAACATTCAGTACTTC. Protein sequence: CASSLPLAGVVTSSKNIQYF. The chain employs TRBV5-5 and TRBJ2-4; 9 nucleotides match TRBD2. After removal of 4 bases from V and 2 bases from J, the junction contained 19 bases not matched to a gene. CDR1 SGHKS and CDR2 YYEKEE come from the germline V gene (reference sequence). The length of the CDR3 is 20 residues.